These 9 T cell receptor beta chains came from one sample sequenced in a study of CD8+ T cells in alopecia areata. Extraction of RNA preceded its reverse transcription into cDNA, which served as the sequencing template. The assay was immunoSEQ multiplex PCR, and TCRdb's table has in-frame clones only and misses some. The sample carries 100,000 to 150,000 clones, roughly 50% recorded once. Input material: NKG2D-low CD8+ T cells sorted from blood. These receptors came from a human donor with alopecia areata.

The V call is TRBV27, the J call TRBJ2-7; D gene uncertain. Germline V gene sequence: CDR1 MNHEY, CDR2 SMNVEV (reference sequence). The CDR3 loop spans 14 amino acids. V dropped 4 bases and J dropped 5 bases, with 15 bases sitting between them. This chain's CDR3 is CASSSTDPWDEQYF. The CDR3 DNA reads as TGTGCCAGCAGTTCCACCGATCCCTGGGACGAGCAGTACTTC.

This clone turned up a few times. The chain joins TRBV15 to TRBJ2-7; no definite D call. The CDR3 covers 12 residues. V gave up 3 bases and J gave up 6 bases, with 9 bases separating them. Germline CDR1 LNHNV, CDR2 YYDKDF (reference sequence). The CDR3 spells CATSSLRPEQYF. The CDR3 DNA sequence: TGTGCCACCAGCAGCCTCCGGCCCGAGCAGTACTTC.

This clone occurred a few times. The chain couples TRBV18 to TRBJ2-4; D remains unclear. Trimming left V 6 bases short and J 6 bases short, with 6 bases between. CDR1 KGHSH and CDR2 LQKENI come from the germline V gene. This CDR3 spans 11 amino acids. This chain's CDR3 is CASSSGNIQYF. The CDR3 nucleotides read TGTGCCAGCTCGTCAGGAAACATTCAGTACTTC. The entire variable domain, with the rest obtained from reference TRBV18 and TRBJ2-4, is as follows: NAGVMQNPRHLVRRRGQEARLRCSPMKGHSHVYWYRQLPEEGLKFMVYLQKENIIDESGMPKERFSAEFPKEGPSILRIQQVVRGDSAAYFCASSSGNIQYFGAGTRLSVL.

The V call is TRBV2, the J call TRBJ2-7, with 10 bases fitting TRBD2. The CDR3 totals 15 residues. The junction had 4 bases not matched to a gene; V was cut back by 5 bases and J by 0 bases. Germline lookup yields CDR1 SNHLY and CDR2 FYNNEI. The CDR3 loop is CASSYWTSGSYEQYF. CDR3 nucleotides: TGTGCCAGCAGTTACTGGACTAGCGGCTCCTACGAGCAGTACTTC.

The chain couples TRBV30 to TRBJ2-7; TRBD1 matches 9 bases. The length of the CDR3 is 17 residues. Germline assignment: CDR1 GTSNPN and CDR2 SVGIG (reference sequence). Trimming took 0 bases from V and 1 from J; bases not matched to a gene: 10. CDR3 coding DNA: TGTGCCTGGAGTGTACTGAATTTGGACAGGGGATCCTACGAGCAGTACTTC. Amino acid sequence: CAWSVLNLDRGSYEQYF.

The chain combines TRBV5-6 with TRBJ2-3, with D uncertain. The CDR3 spans 12 residues. CDR1 is SGHDT, CDR2 YYEEEE, per germline. The ends were cut back, 4 bases at V and 1 base at J, with 4 bases in the middle. The chain's CDR3 is CASSEGTDTQYF. CDR3 sequence (DNA): TGTGCCAGCAGCGAGGGCACAGATACGCAGTATTTT.

The rearrangement links TRBV4-3 to TRBJ1-4; D not certain. CDR1 is LGHNA and CDR2 is YSLEER in the germline V gene. Trimming shortened V by 0 bases and J by 3 bases, and 11 bases separated the two germline ends. CDR3 length equals 16 residues. The CDR3 loop reads CASSQDVGQSNEKLFF. The CDR3, as DNA: TGCGCCAGCAGCCAAGATGTGGGTCAGTCTAATGAAAAACTGTTTTTT.

J is TRBJ2-1 and V is TRBV29-1, with a possible D match to TRBD1 (6 bases). Trimming removed 7 bases from V and 8 bases from J, with 12 bases in between. The CDR3 is 11 amino acids. Germline V gives CDR1 SQVTM, CDR2 ANQGSEA. The DNA for the CDR3 is TGCAGCGGGGATTCAGGGGATGAGCAGTTCTTC. Translating it yields CSGDSGDEQFF.

The chain combines TRBV29-1 with TRBJ1-2; D is uncertain. The germline gives CDR1 SQVTM, CDR2 ANQGSEA. The CDR3 consists of 10 residues. Trimming stripped 4 bases from V and 6 bases from J, with 6 bases between. CDR3 protein: CSVAANGYTF. The CDR3 DNA reads as TGCAGCGTTGCTGCAAATGGCTACACCTTC.